The entry below describes one T cell receptor (beta chain). This table comes from immunoSEQ multiplex PCR, and its TCRdb copy is limited to in-frame clones, with some not included. Here the sample spans 25,000 to 35,000 clones, approximately 74% being singletons. These data are taken from a study of PD-1 blockade in classical Hodgkin lymphoma. The patients all showed relapse after autologous stem cell transplantation, while their brentuximab vedotin exposure varied. V shed 1 base, J shed 1 base, and the junction held 7 bases outside the gene matches. The CDR3 extends over 17 amino acids. Per the germline V gene, CDR1 is SGHVS and CDR2 is FNYEAQ.

The receptor was isolated from a human donor with classical Hodgkin lymphoma. The specimen comprised peripheral blood mononuclear cells (PBMCs), sampled before the second cycle of nivolumab. The chain carries TRBV7-6 and TRBJ1-3; TRBD1 agrees at 7 bases. The CDR3 nucleotides are TGTGCCAGCAGCTTAGGAAATATACAGGGGTCTGGAAACACCATATATTTT. Amino acid sequence: CASSLGNIQGSGNTIYF.